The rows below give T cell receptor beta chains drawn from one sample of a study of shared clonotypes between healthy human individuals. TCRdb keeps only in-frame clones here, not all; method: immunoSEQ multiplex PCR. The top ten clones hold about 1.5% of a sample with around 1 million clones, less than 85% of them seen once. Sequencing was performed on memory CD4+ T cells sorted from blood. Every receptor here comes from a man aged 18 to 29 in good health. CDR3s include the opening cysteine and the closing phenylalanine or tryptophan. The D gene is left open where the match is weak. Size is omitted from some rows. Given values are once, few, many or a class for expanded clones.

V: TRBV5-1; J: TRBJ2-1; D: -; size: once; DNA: TGCGCCAGCAGTCCAACTAGCAGGGGAGATTACAATGAGCAGTTCTTC; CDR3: CASSPTSRGDYNEQFF
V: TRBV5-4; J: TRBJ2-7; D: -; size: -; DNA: TGTGCCAGCAGCCCGGGCATTGGGTACGAGCAGTACTTC; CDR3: CASSPGIGYEQYF
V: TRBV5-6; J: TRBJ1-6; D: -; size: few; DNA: TGTGCCAGCAGCCGTCCCTACAATTCACCCCTCCACTTT; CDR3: CASSRPYNSPLHF
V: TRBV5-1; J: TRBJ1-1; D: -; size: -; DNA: TGCGCCAGCAGCGGGGGGCTGGGGAACACTGAAGCTTTCTTT; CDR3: CASSGGLGNTEAFF
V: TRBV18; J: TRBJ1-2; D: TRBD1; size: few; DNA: TGTGCCAGCTCTCGACAGGGGGATGGCTACACCTTC; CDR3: CASSRQGDGYTF
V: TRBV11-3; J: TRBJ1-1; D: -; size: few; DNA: TGTGCCAGCAGCGAGGGAGGAAAAAAGGGCACTGAAGCTTTCTTT; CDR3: CASSEGGKKGTEAFF
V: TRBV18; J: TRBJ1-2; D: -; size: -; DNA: TGTGCCAGCTCACTGGGGACGGCGGTGCGTCGGGGCTACACCTTC; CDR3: CASSLGTAVRRGYTF
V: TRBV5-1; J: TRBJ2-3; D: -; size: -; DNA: TGCGCCAGCAGCCTGGGGACGGGCCCAGATACGCAGTATTTT; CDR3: CASSLGTGPDTQYF
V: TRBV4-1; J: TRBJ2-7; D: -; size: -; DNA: TGCGCCAGCAGCCGAGCTCAGGGGTACGAGCAGTACTTC; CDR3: CASSRAQGYEQYF
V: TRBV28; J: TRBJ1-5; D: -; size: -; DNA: TGTGCCAGCAGTTTAAAATGGGGGCTAGGTAATCAGCCCCAGCATTTT; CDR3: CASSLKWGLGNQPQHF
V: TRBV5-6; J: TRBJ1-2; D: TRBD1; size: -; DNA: TGTGCCAGCAGCTTACGGACAGGCAGTGGCTACACCTTC; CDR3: CASSLRTGSGYTF
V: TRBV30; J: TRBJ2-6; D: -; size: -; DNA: TGTGCCTGGGCCTCGGGCTCTGGGGCCAACGTCCTGACTTTC; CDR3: CAWASGSGANVLTF
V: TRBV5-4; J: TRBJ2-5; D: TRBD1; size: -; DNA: TGTGCCAGCAGCCCCGGACAGGGGAGAATTGAAGAGACCCAGTACTTC; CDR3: CASSPGQGRIEETQYF
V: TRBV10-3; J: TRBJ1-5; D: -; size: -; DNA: TGTGCCATCTCGGAAGGACGAGATCAGCCCCAGCATTTT; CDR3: CAISEGRDQPQHF
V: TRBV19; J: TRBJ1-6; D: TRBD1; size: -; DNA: TGTGCCAGTAGTATCGGACAGGGAATTGGTTCACCCCTCCACTTT; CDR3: CASSIGQGIGSPLHF
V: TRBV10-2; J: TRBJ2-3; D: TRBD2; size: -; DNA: TGCGCCAGCAGGGCCGGGAGGCCGAGCCGCACAGATACGCAGTATTTT; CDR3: CASRAGRPSRTDTQYF
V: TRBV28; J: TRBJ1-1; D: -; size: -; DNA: TGTGCCAGCAGTTTTCGTTTGGGGCGGCGAACTGAAGCTTTCTTT; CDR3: CASSFRLGRRTEAFF
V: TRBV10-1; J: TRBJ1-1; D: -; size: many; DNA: TGCGCCAGCAGTGTTTCGCCAAACCGTCTGGGCACTGAAGCTTTCTTT; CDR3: CASSVSPNRLGTEAFF
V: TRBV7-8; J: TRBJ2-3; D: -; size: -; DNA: TGTGCCAGCAGCTCCCGGGGCTTAACTAGCACAGATACGCAGTATTTT; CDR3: CASSSRGLTSTDTQYF
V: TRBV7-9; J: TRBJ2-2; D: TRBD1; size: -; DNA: TGTGCCGGAGACAGGGGACGAACCGGGGAGCTGTTTTTT; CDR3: CAGDRGRTGELFF
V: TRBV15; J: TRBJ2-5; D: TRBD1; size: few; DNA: TGTGCCACCAGCAGAGGGGACAGCCTCCAAGAGACCCAGTACTTC; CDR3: CATSRGDSLQETQYF
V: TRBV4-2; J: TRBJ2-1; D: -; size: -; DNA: TGTGCCAGCAGCCCAAGGTCGGAGGGGCTGTTCTTC; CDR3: CASSPRSEGLFF
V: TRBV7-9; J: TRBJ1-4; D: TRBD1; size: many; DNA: TGTGCCAGCAGCCCAAAGACAGGGCTAGCTAATGAAAAACTGTTTTTT; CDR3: CASSPKTGLANEKLFF
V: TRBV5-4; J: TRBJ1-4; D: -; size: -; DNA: TGTGCCAGCAGATCCGACGGCTCAACTAATGAAAAACTGTTTTTT; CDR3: CASRSDGSTNEKLFF
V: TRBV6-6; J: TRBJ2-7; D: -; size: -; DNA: TGTGCCAGCAGTTACTCTGGGGAGGGGGGAATCTACGAGCAGTACTTC; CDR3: CASSYSGEGGIYEQYF
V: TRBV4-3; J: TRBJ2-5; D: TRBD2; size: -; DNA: TGCGCCAGCAGCCAAGACGCTAGCGGGAGGGAGACCCAGTACTTC; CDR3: CASSQDASGRETQYF
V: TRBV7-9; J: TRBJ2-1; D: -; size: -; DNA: TGTGCCAGCAGCTTTCACAATGAGCAGTTCTTC; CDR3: CASSFHNEQFF
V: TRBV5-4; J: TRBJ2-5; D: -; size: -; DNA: TGTGCCAGCAGCCCGGACCAGGTGGGGACCCAGTACTTC; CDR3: CASSPDQVGTQYF
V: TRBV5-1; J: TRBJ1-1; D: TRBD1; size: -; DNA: TGCGCCAGCAGCTTGGAGACAGGGAGGACTGAAGCTTTCTTT; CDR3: CASSLETGRTEAFF
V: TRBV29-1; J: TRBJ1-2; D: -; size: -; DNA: TGCAGCGTTGACTCTCCGATAAACTATGGCTACACCTTC; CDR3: CSVDSPINYGYTF
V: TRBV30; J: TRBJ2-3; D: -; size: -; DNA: TGTGCCTGGAGTGAGGAGGACACAGATACGCAGTATTTT; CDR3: CAWSEEDTDTQYF
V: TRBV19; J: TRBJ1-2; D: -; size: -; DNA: TGTGCCAGTAGGGCCGTTAGCTATGGCTACACCTTC; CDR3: CASRAVSYGYTF
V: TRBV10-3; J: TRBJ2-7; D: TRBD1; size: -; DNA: TGTGCCATCAGTGAGTCACAGGGGGTGGAGTACTTC; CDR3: CAISESQGVEYF
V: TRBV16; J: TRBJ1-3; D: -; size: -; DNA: TGTGCCAGCAGCCAAAACGGGTTCGGAAACACCATATATTTT; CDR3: CASSQNGFGNTIYF
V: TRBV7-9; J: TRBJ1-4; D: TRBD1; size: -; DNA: TGTGCCAGCACCCCGGGACAGATAAATGAAAAACTGTTTTTT; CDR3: CASTPGQINEKLFF
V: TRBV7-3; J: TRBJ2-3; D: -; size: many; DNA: TGTGCCAGCAGCTTTGGGGAGAAAGGGGATACGCAGTATTTT; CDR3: CASSFGEKGDTQYF
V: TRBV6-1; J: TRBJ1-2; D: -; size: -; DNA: TGTGCCAGCAGTGAAGTAGGCGGCAGGGCGTCAGATGGCTACACCTTC; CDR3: CASSEVGGRASDGYTF
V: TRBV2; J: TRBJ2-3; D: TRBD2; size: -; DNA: TGTGCCAGCAGTGTAGCGGGGGGCCCCACAGATACGCAGTATTTT; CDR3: CASSVAGGPTDTQYF
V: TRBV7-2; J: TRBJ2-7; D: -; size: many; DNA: TGTGCCAGCAGCGAGGCCGGGACCGCTAGCTACGAGCAGTACTTC; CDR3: CASSEAGTASYEQYF
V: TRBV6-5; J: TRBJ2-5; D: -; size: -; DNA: TGTGCCAGCAGTCTAAGTGAGACCCAGTACTTC; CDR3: CASSLSETQYF
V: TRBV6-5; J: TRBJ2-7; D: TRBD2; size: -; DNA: TGTGCCAGCAGTCTGGGGACTAGCGGGGGCTACGAGCAGTACTTC; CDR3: CASSLGTSGGYEQYF
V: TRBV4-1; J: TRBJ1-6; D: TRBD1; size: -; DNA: TGCGCCAGCAGCCAATCCCCCGAATGGACAGGGCTCTTGGGTAATTCACCCCTCCACTTT; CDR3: CASSQSPEWTGLLGNSPLHF
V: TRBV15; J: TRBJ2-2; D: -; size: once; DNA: TGTGCCACCAGCAGCGACGTAACAGGGTTTGGCGGGGAGCTGTTTTTT; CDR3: CATSSDVTGFGGELFF
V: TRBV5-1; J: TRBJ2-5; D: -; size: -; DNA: TGCGCCAGCAGTCGGAGTAGCGTAGAGACCCAGTACTTC; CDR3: CASSRSSVETQYF
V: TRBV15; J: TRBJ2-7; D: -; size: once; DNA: TGTGCCACCAGCAGAGATCTGCGCGAGCAGTACTTC; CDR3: CATSRDLREQYF
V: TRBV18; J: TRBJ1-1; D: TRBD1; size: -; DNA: TGTGCCAGCTCACCGGGACAGGGTATACGGTGGGGAAACACTGAAGCTTTCTTT; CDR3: CASSPGQGIRWGNTEAFF